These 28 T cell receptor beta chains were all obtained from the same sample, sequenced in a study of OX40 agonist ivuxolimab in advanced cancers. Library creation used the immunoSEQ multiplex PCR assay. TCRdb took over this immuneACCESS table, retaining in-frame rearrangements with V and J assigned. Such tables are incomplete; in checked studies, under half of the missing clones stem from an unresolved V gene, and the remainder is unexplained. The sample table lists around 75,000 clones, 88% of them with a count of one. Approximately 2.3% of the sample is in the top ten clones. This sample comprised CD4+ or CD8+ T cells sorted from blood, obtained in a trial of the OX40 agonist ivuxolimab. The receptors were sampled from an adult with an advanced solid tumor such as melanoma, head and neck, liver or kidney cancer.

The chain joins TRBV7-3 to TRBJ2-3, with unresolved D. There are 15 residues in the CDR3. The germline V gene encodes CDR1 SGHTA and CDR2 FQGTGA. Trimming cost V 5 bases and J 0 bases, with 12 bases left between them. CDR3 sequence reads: CASSLSKASTDTQYF. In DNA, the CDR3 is TGTGCCAGCAGCCTTTCAAAGGCGAGCACAGATACGCAGTATTTT.

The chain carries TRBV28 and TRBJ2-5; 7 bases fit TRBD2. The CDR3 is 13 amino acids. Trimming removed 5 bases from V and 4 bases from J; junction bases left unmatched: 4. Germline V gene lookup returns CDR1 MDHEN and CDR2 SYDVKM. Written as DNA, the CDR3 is TGTGCCAGCAGTCCCGGGGGGACAGAGACCCAGTACTTC. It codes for CASSPGGTETQYF.

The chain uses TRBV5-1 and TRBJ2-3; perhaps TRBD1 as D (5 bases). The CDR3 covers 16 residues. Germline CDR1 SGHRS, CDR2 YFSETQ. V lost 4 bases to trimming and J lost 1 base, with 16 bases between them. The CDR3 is CASSPNKGKGTDTQYF. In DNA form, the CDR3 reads TGCGCCAGCAGCCCGAACAAGGGGAAGGGCACAGATACGCAGTATTTT.

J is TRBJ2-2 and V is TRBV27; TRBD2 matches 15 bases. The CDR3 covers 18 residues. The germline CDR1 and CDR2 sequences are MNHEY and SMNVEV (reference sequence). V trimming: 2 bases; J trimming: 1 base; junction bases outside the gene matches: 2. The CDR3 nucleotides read TGTGCCAGCAGTTTAAAGGGACTAGCGGGGGGGAACACCGGGGAGCTGTTTTTT. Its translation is CASSLKGLAGGNTGELFF.

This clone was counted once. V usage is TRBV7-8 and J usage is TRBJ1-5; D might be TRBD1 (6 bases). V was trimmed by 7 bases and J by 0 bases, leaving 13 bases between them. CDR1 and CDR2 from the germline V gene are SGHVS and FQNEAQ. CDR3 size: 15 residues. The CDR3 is CASIPGANSNQPQHF. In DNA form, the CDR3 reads TGTGCCAGCATCCCAGGGGCTAATAGCAATCAGCCCCAGCATTTT.

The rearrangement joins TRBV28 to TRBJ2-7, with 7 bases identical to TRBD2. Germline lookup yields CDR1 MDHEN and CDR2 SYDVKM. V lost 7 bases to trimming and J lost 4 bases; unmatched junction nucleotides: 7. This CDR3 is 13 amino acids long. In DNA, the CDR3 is TGTGCCAGCAACGGGGGAGGGCTGTACGAGCAGTACTTC. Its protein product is CASNGGGLYEQYF.

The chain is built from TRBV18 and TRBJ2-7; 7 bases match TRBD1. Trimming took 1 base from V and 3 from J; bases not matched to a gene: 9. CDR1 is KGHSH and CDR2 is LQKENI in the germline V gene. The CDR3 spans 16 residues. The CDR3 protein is CASSPQGANTLYEQYF. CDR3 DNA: TGTGCCAGCTCACCACAGGGGGCAAATACCCTCTACGAGCAGTACTTC.

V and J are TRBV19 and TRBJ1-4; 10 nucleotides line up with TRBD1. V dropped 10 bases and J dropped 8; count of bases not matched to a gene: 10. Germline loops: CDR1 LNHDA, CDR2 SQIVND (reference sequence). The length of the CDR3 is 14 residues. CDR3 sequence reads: CATTSGTGEEKLFF. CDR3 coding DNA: TGTGCCACCACGTCCGGGACAGGGGAAGAAAAACTGTTTTTT.

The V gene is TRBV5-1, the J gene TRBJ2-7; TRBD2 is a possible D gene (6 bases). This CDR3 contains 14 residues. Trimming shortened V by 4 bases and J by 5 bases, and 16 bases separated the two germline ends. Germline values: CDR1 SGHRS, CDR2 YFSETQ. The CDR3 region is CASSMGGSNHEQYF. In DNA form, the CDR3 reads TGCGCCAGCAGCATGGGGGGATCCAATCACGAGCAGTACTTC.

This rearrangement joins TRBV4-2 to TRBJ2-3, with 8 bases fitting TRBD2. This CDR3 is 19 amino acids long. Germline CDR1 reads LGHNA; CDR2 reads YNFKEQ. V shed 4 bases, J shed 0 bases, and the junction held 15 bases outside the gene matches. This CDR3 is CASSRGVAGGLSSTDTQYF. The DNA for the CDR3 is TGTGCCAGCAGCCGTGGGGTGGCGGGAGGCCTTTCTAGCACAGATACGCAGTATTTT.

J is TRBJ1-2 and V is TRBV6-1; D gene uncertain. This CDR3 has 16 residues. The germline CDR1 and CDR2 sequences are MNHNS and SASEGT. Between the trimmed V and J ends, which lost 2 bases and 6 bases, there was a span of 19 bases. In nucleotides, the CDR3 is TGTGCCAGCAGTGAACTATCGCGTGTCTTCGGGGATGGCTACACCTTC. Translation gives CASSELSRVFGDGYTF.

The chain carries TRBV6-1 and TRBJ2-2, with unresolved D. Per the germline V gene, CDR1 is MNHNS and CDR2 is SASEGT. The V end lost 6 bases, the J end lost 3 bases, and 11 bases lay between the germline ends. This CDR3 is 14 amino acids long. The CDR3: CASRGRQDTGELFF. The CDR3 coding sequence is TGTGCCAGCAGAGGTAGACAAGACACCGGGGAGCTGTTTTTT.

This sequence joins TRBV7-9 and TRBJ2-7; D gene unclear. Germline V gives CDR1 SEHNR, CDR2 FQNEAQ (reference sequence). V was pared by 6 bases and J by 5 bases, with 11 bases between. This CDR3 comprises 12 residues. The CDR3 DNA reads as TGTGCCAGCAGTTCCTTGACACACGAGCAGTACTTC. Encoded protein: CASSSLTHEQYF.

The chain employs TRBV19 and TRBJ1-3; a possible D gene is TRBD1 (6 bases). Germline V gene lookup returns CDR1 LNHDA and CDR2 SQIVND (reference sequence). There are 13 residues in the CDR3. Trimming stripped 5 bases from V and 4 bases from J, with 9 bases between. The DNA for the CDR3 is TGTGCCAGTAGTGGGGGCGCGGGAAACACCATATATTTT. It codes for CASSGGAGNTIYF.

CDR3 amino acids: CASSIFGQGTEAFF. The CDR3 DNA sequence: TGTGCCAGTAGTATTTTCGGACAGGGAACTGAAGCTTTCTTT. This sequence joins TRBV19 and TRBJ1-1, with TRBD1 matching over 8 bases. CDR3 size: 14 residues. The junction had 5 bases not matched to a gene; V was cut back by 3 bases and J by 5 bases. The germline V gene encodes CDR1 LNHDA and CDR2 SQIVND (reference sequence).

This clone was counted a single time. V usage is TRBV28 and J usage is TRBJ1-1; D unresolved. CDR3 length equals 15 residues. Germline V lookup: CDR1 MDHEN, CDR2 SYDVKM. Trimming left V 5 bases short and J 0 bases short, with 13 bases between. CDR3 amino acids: CASSPNTGVNTEAFF. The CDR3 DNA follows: TGTGCCAGCAGTCCCAATACCGGTGTGAACACTGAAGCTTTCTTT.

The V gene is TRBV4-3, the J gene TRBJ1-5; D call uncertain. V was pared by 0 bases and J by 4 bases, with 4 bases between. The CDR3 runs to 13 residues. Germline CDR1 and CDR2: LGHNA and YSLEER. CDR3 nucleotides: TGCGCCAGCAGCCAAGATAGGAATCAGCCCCAGCATTTT. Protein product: CASSQDRNQPQHF.

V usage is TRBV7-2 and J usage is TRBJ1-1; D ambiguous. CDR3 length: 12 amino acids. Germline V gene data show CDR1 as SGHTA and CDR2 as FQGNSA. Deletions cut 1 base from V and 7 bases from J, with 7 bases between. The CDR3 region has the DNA TGTGCCAGCAGCTTAGGCAGACTTGAAGCTTTCTTT. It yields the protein CASSLGRLEAFF.

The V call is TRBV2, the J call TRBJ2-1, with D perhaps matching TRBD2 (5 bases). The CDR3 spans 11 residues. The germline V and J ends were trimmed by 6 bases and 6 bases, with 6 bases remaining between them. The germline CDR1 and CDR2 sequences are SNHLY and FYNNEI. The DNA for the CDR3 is TGTGCCAGCAGAGGACTCAATGAGCAGTTCTTC. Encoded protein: CASRGLNEQFF.

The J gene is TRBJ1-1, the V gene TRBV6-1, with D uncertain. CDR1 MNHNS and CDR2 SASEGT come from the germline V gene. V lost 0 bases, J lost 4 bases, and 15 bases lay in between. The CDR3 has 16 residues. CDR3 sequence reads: CASSEAFMGRPTEAFF. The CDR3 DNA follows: TGTGCCAGCAGTGAAGCATTTATGGGCAGGCCCACTGAAGCTTTCTTT.

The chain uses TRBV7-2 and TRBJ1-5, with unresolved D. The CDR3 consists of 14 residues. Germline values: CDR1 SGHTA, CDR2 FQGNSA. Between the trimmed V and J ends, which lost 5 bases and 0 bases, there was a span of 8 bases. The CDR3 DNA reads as TGTGCCAGCAGCCTGACCGGTAGCAATCAGCCCCAGCATTTT. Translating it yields CASSLTGSNQPQHF. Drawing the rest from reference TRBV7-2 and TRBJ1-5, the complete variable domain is GAGVSQSPSNKVTEKGKDVELRCDPISGHTALYWYRQSLGQGLEFLIYFQGNSAPDKSGLPSDRFSAERTGGSVSTLTIQRTQQEDSAVYLCASSLTGSNQPQHFGDGTRLSIL.

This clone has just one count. The DNA of the CDR3 is TGCGCCAGCAGCTTGAACAGGGTGGGGGAGGACACTGAAGCTTTCTTT. Protein: CASSLNRVGEDTEAFF. This chain connects TRBV5-1 to TRBJ1-1; D perhaps matches TRBD1 (6 bases). CDR1 and CDR2 (germline): SGHRS, YFSETQ. This CDR3 is 16 amino acids long. The ends were cut back, 1 base at V and 3 bases at J, with 16 bases in the middle.

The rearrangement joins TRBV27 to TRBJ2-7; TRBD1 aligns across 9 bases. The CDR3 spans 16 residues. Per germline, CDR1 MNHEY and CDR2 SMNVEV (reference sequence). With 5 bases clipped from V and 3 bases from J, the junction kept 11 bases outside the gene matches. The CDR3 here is CASSPRQGVTFYEQYF. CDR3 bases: TGTGCCAGCAGTCCCCGACAGGGGGTCACCTTCTACGAGCAGTACTTC.

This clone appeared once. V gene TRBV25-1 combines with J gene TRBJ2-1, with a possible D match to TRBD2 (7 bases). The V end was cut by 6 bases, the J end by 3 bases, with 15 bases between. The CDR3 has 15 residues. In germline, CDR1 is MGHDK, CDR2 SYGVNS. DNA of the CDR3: TGTGCCAGCAGCCGGGGGGCGGCCTTCTACAATGAGCAGTTCTTC. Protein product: CASSRGAAFYNEQFF.

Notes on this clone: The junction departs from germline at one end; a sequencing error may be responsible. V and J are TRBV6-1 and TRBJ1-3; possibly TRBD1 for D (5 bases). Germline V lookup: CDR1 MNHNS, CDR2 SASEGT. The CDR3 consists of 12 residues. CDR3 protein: CASSELFIGGFF. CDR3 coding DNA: TGTGCCAGCAGTGAACTCTTTATTGGGGGATTTTTT.

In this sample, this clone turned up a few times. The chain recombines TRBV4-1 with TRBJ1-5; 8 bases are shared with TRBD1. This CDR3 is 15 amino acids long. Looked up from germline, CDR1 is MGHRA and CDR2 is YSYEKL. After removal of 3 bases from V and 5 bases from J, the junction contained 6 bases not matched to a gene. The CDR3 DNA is TGCGCCAGCAGCCATGGACAGGGTCGGGATCAGCCCCAGCATTTT. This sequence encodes CASSHGQGRDQPQHF.

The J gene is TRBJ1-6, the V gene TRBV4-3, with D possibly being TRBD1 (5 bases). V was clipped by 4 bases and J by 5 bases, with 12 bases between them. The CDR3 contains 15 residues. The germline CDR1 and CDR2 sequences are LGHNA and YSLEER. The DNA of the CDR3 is TGCGCCAGCAGCCTCGAGGGGAAAAATAATTCACCCCTCCACTTT. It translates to CASSLEGKNNSPLHF.

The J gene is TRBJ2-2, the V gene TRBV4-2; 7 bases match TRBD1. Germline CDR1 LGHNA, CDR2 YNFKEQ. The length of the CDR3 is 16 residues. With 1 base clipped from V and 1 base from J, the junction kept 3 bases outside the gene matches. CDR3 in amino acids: CASSQGRTGNTGELFF. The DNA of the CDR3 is TGTGCCAGCAGCCAAGGGCGGACAGGGAACACCGGGGAGCTGTTTTTT.